The following is a TCR beta chain sequence with its context. Its antigen is currently unknown. These data come from a study of T cells in Graves' hyperthyroidism and ophthalmopathy. Study-wide findings and caveats: Blood shared most expanded thyroid clonotypes above 0.001.

The investigators amplified TCR beta CDR3 regions from RNA transcripts. HTBI primers were used for first-round RT-PCR of the TCR CDR3. TCRdb reanalysed the multiplex PCR reads using MiXCR and keeps one entry per CDR3 protein. The data show around 420,000 distinct CDR3 sequences, around 16% seen once. Together with thyroid ultrasound, orbital computed tomography, serum thyroxine and TRAb, clinical symptoms were used for diagnoses. The V end was cut by 4 bases, the J end by 10 bases, with 17 bases between. Germline values: CDR1 MGHRA, CDR2 YSYEKL. The CDR3 is 15 residues long. Sequencing was performed on blood. This sequence was found in a woman between 18 and 29 years old with Graves' hyperthyroidism. The chain employs TRBV4-1 and TRBJ1-6; D is ambiguous. The DNA for the CDR3 is TGCGCCAGCAGCCCCCTTGTTACGGTGGGGTCACCCCTCCACTTT. Residues: CASSPLVTVGSPLHF.